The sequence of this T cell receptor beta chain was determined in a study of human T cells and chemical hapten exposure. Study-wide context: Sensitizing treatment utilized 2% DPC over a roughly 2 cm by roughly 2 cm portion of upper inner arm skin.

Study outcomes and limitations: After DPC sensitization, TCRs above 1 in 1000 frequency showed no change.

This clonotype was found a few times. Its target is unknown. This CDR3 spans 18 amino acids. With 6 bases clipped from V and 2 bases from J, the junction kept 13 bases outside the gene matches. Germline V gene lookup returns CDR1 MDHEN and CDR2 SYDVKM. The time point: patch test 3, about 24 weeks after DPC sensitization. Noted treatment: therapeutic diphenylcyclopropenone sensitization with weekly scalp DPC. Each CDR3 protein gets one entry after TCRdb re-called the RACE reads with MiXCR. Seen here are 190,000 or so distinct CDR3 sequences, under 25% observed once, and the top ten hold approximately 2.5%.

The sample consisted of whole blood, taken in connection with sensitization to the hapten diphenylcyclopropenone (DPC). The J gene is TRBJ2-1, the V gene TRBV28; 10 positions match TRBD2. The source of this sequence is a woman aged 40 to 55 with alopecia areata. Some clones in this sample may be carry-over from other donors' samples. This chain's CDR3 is CASSRRTSGWGPYNEQFF. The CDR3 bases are TGTGCCAGCAGCCGACGGACTAGCGGATGGGGTCCCTACAATGAGCAGTTCTTC.